The clone carrying this T cell receptor (beta chain) was counted between two and nine times. Every individual TCR cDNA molecule carried its own unique molecular identifier, which allowed correction of PCR and sequencing errors. TCRdb re-called the 5' RACE reads through MiXCR, storing one row per CDR3 protein. Of fewer than 9,500 distinct CDR3 sequences listed, around 15% are singletons. The record originates from a study of spatial heterogeneity in lung cancer. For the study at large: The study observed each unique TCR and UMI combination more than ten times on average in raw reads.

The time point here: sample taken at primary tumor resection. A total of approximately 77 untreated early-stage non-small cell lung cancer patients served as donors. Whole RNA, which was extracted from tumor, nontumor lung tissue or frozen PBMC, was sequenced without any cell sorting. Specimen: normal lung tissue next to the tumor, collected at surgery. The TCR was taken from a male donor with early-stage non-small cell lung cancer.

The CDR3 nucleotides are TGTGCCAGCAGTCCACTGGGACAGGGCTCGGAGACCCAGTACTTC. Translation gives CASSPLGQGSETQYF. This chain connects TRBV6-6 to TRBJ2-5; TRBD1 agrees at 9 bases. The CDR3 is 15 amino acids. Losses at the gene ends were 5 bases for V and 5 bases for J; bases not matched to a gene: 9. Per the germline V gene, CDR1 is MNHNY and CDR2 is SVGAGI (reference sequence).